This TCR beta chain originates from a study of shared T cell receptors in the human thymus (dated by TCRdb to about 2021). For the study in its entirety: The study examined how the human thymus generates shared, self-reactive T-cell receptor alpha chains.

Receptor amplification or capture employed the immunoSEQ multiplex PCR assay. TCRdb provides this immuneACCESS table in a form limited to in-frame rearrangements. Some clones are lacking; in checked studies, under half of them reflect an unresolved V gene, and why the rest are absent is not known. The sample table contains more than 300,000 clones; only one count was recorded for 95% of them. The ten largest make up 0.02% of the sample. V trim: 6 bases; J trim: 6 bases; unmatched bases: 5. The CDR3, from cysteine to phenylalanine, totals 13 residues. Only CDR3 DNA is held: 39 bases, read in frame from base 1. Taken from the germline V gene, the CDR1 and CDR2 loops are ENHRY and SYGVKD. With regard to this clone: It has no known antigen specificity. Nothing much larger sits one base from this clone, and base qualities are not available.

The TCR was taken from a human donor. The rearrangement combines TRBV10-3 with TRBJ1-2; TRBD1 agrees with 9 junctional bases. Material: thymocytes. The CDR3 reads CAIRNGTGNGYTF. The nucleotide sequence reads TGTGCCATCAGAAATGGGACAGGGAATGGCTACACCTTC.